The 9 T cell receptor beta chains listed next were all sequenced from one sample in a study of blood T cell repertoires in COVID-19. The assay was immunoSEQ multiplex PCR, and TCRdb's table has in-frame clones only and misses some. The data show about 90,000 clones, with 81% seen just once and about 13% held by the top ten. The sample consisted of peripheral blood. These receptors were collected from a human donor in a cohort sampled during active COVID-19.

This CDR3 reads CASSRMTGTSYEQYF. In DNA, the CDR3 is TGTGCCAGCTCACGAATGACAGGGACGTCCTACGAGCAGTACTTC. This chain joins TRBV18 and TRBJ2-7; 7 nucleotides align to TRBD1. Trimming cost V 4 bases and J 1 base; bases outside gene matches: 7. Per the germline V gene, CDR1 is KGHSH and CDR2 is LQKENI. The CDR3 is 15 amino acids.

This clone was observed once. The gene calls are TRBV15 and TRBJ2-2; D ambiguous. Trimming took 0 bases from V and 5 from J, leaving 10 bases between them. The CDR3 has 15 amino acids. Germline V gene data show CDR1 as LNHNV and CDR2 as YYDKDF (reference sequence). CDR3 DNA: TGTGCCACCAGCAGAGATCGGTCGGTGACCGGGGAGCTGTTTTTT. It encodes CATSRDRSVTGELFF.

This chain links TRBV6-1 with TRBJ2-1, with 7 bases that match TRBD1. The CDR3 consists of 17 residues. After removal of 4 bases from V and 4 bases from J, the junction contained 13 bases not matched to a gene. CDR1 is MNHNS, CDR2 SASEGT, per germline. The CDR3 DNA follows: TGTGCCAGCAGTGGGACAGGCGAGAGGGGCCCGTACAATGAGCAGTTCTTC. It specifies CASSGTGERGPYNEQFF.

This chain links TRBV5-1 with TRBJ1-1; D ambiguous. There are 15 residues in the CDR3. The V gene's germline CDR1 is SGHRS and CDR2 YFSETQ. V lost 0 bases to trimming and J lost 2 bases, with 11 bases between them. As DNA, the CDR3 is TGCGCCAGCAGCTTGGCCGGCGAGGGAAACACTGAAGCTTTCTTT. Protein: CASSLAGEGNTEAFF. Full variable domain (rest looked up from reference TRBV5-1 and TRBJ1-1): KAGVTQTPRYLIKTRGQQVTLSCSPISGHRSVSWYQQTPGQGLQFLFEYFSETQRNKGNFPGRFSGRQFSNSRSEMNVSTLELGDSALYLCASSLAGEGNTEAFFGQGTRLTVV.

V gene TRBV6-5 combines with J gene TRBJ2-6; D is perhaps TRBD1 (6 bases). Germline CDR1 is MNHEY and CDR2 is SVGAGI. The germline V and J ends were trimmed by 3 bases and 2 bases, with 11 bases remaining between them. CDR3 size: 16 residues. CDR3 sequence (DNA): TGTGCCAGCAGTTATTTCGGGACAACTGGGGCCAACGTCCTGACTTTC. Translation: CASSYFGTTGANVLTF.

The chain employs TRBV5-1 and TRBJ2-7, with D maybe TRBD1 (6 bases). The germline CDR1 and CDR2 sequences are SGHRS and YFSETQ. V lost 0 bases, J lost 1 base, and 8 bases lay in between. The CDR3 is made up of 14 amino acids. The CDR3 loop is CASSLAQGSYEQYF. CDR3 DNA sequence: TGCGCCAGCAGCTTGGCCCAGGGGTCCTACGAGCAGTACTTC.

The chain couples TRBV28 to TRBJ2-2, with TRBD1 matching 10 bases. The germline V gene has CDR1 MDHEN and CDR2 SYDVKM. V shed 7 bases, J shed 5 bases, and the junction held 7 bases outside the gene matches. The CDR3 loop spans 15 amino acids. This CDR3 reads CASTTPGQGTGELFF. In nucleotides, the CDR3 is TGTGCCAGCACCACCCCGGGACAGGGGACCGGGGAGCTGTTTTTT.

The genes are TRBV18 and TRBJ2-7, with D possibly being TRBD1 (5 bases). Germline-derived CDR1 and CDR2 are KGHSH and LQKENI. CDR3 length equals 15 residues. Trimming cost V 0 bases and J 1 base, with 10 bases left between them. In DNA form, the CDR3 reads TGTGCCAGCTCACCACCAGGGGTAGGGTCCTACGAGCAGTACTTC. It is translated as CASSPPGVGSYEQYF.

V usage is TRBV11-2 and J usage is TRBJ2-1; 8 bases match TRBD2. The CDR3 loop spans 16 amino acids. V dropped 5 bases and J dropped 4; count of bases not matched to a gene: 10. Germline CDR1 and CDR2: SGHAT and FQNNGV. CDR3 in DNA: TGTGCCAGCAGCCGCCTGGGGCGGGGGGCATACAATGAGCAGTTCTTC. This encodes CASSRLGRGAYNEQFF.